This is a list of T cell receptor beta chains from one sample in a study of CD8 T cells in ankylosing spondylitis. TCRdb recomputed calls from the 5' RACE reads with MiXCR, one row per CDR3 protein. The sample carries 250,000 or so distinct CDR3 sequences, under 30% recorded once. The sequenced sample consisted of blood, either unsorted or a sorted T cell fraction (not recorded which). The receptor source for this set is a male donor with ankylosing spondylitis or in good health (not recorded which). Both conserved end residues are part of each CDR3. The D gene is left open where the match is weak. Clone size, where shown, is once, few, many, or a class for clones that have expanded.

J,length,size,D,V,CDR3,DNA
TRBJ1-6,15,-,TRBD1,TRBV4-2,CASSQVKGAGSPLHF,TGTGCCAGCAGCCAAGTTAAGGGGGCGGGTTCACCCCTCCACTTT
TRBJ2-1,14,few,TRBD2,TRBV5-1,CASSLGGRENEQFF,TGCGCCAGCAGCTTGGGGGGGAGGGAAAATGAGCAGTTCTTC
TRBJ2-2,16,-,-,TRBV20-1,CSARGRAKSNTGELFF,TGCAGTGCTAGAGGGCGAGCAAAGTCAAACACCGGGGAGCTGTTTTTT
TRBJ1-6,13,-,-,TRBV6-5,CASSYRLLTPLHF,TGTGCCAGCAGTTATAGGCTTCTAACACCCCTCCACTTT
TRBJ2-3,10,many,-,TRBV29-1,CSVGFDTQYF,TGCAGCGTGGGGTTTGATACGCAGTATTTT
TRBJ1-1,15,few,-,TRBV5-1,CASSLVSGVNTEAFF,TGCGCCAGCAGCTTGGTGTCCGGCGTGAACACTGAAGCTTTCTTT
TRBJ2-3,14,-,-,TRBV5-1,CASSRTPSEDTQYF,TGCGCCAGCAGCCGTACACCAAGTGAGGATACGCAGTATTTT
TRBJ2-1,18,-,TRBD2,TRBV12-3/TRBV12-4,CASSLVSGMESSYNEQFF,TGTGCCAGCAGTTTAGTTAGCGGGATGGAGAGCTCCTACAATGAGCAGTTCTTC
TRBJ2-5,17,-,-,TRBV10-3,CAISGPSTGTDEETQYF,TGTGCCATCAGTGGGCCCTCGACTGGAACAGACGAAGAGACCCAGTACTTC
TRBJ1-1,14,many,TRBD1,TRBV3-1,CASSNRGQNTEAFF,TGTGCCAGCAGCAACAGGGGGCAAAACACTGAAGCTTTCTTT
TRBJ2-3,12,few,-,TRBV5-6,CASSFGTDGQYF,TGTGCCAGCAGCTTCGGAACCGACGGACAGTATTTT
TRBJ1-4,13,few,-,TRBV6-1,CASSQRGGEKLFF,TGTGCCAGCAGCCAGAGGGGCGGTGAAAAACTGTTTTTT
TRBJ2-7,15,few,TRBD2,TRBV3-1,CASSPAVLAINEQYF,TGTGCCAGCAGCCCAGCGGTACTAGCGATCAACGAGCAGTACTTC
TRBJ1-2,13,many,-,TRBV7-6,CASSSRHVGGYTF,TGTGCCAGCAGCTCCCGTCATGTGGGTGGCTACACCTTC
TRBJ1-2,16,many,TRBD1,TRBV20-1,CSARSWTGHSNYGYTF,TGCAGTGCTAGATCGTGGACAGGGCATTCGAACTATGGCTACACCTTC
TRBJ2-3,14,-,-,TRBV20-1,CRAPEDLDTDTQYF,TGCAGAGCCCCCGAGGACCTCGACACAGATACGCAGTATTTT
TRBJ2-3,15,few,-,TRBV7-9,CASSFGGPIEDTQYF,TGTGCCAGCAGCTTCGGGGGGCCAATAGAAGATACGCAGTATTTT
TRBJ2-3,17,-,-,TRBV20-1,CSARDPTNRQFTDTQYF,TGCAGTGCTAGAGATCCCACAAACCGACAGTTCACAGATACGCAGTATTTT
TRBJ2-5,14,-,-,TRBV20-1,CSAGPPLGVETQYF,TGCAGTGCTGGCCCCCCTTTAGGGGTGGAGACCCAGTACTTC
TRBJ2-3,13,many,-,TRBV12-3/TRBV12-4,CASTTNRGDTQYF,TGTGCCAGCACCACTAATCGGGGGGATACGCAGTATTTT